This TCR beta chain comes out of a study of memory CD4+ T cells and cytomegalovirus serostatus. Across the study: Of the healthy Belgian adults, fewer than 10 were CMV seropositive and about 24 seronegative.

In the study's own analysis: Out-of-frame sequences were removed, leaving roughly 2,200,000 distinct TCRbeta sequences. TCRdb's table, derived via immunoSEQ multiplex PCR, lists solely in-frame clones and lacks some. V, J and clone size derive from that table, while D and trimming were established from the DNA sequence. This table holds tens of thousands of clones, roughly four fifths found once. The sort gate was single viable CD3+CD4+CD8-CD45RO+ cells for memory CD4+ T cells. Serostatus was set by detecting CMV pp150, pp28, p38, p52 IgG. The CDR3 is 15 residues long. Germline-derived CDR1 and CDR2 are MNHNS and SASEGT. V gave up 4 bases and J gave up 0 bases, with 7 bases separating them.

Sequencing used memory CD4+ T cells from blood. The TCR sequence derives from an adult in good health and CMV-seropositive. The rearrangement joins TRBV6-1 to TRBJ2-6; D call uncertain. The CDR3 DNA is TGTGCCAGCAGTGGGAGCCTCTCTGGGGCCAACGTCCTGACTTTC. Its protein product is CASSGSLSGANVLTF.